Shown below are 28 T cell receptor beta chains from a single sample sequenced in a study of T cells expressing NK-cell markers. TCRdb re-called the 5' RACE reads, yielding one record per CDR3 amino acid sequence without DNA. Its table records 400,000 to 500,000 distinct CDR3 sequences. Specimen: blood T cells: a sorted CD56 or NKG2C T cell subset, CD4+ or CD8+ T cells, or bulk PBMC T cells (not recorded which). The receptors derive from a woman aged 18 to 75 in good health.

CDR3: CASSLWRAEALDEQFF. This rearrangement joins TRBV23-1 to TRBJ2-1; lacking DNA, the TRBD2 call made by TCRdb goes unchecked. TRBV23-1 is an ORF, with its function uncertain. The CDR3 sequence is 16 residues long.

V is TRBV29-1 and J is TRBJ2-6; the D call of TRBD2 rests on TCRdb alone, since no DNA is present to check it. Germline V gives CDR1 SQVTM, CDR2 ANQGSEA. The CDR3 contains 16 residues. This CDR3 is CSVVGAGGVGANVLTF.

This chain links TRBV7-9 with TRBJ1-6; TCRdb designates TRBD1, a call that cannot be tested without DNA. Germline V gene sequence: CDR1 SEHNR, CDR2 FQNEAQ (reference sequence). This CDR3 has 15 residues. The CDR3 region is CASSARQAGGSPLHF.

The chain employs TRBV6-5 and TRBJ1-1; without DNA, the TCRdb call of TRBD1 cannot be checked. The CDR3 is made up of 14 amino acids. The germline V gene encodes CDR1 MNHEY and CDR2 SVGAGI. The chain's CDR3 is CASSYLRQGAEAFF.

This rearrangement joins TRBV7-3 to TRBJ2-1; the D gene TCRdb calls, TRBD1, cannot be checked with no DNA. The CDR3 consists of 15 residues. Germline CDR1 is SGHTA and CDR2 is FQGTGA. Here the CDR3 reads CASSLLGDGYNEQFF. Combining the CDR3 with reference TRBV7-3 and TRBJ2-1 gives the whole variable domain GAGVSQTPSNKVTEKGKYVELRCDPISGHTALYWYRQSLGQGPEFLIYFQGTGAADDSGLPNDRFFAVRPEGSVSTLKIQRTERGDSAVYLCASSLLGDGYNEQFFGPGTRLTVL.

This sequence joins TRBV4-1 and TRBJ1-2; checking the TCRdb D call of TRBD1 is not possible without DNA. CDR1 MGHRA and CDR2 YSYEKL come from the germline V gene. The CDR3 contains 15 residues. This chain's CDR3 is CASAYGAATNYGYTF.

V and J are TRBV9 and TRBJ2-2; TCRdb reports TRBD1, a call that lacks DNA to check it against. From germline, CDR1 is SGDLS and CDR2 YYNGEE. The CDR3 is 14 amino acids. The CDR3: CASSVLQGSGELFF.

The CDR3 protein is CSAGRDYLYNEQFF. The rearrangement uses TRBV29-1 and TRBJ2-1; with no DNA, the TCRdb D assignment of TRBD2 cannot be verified. CDR1 is SQVTM, CDR2 ANQGSEA, per germline. The CDR3 spans 14 residues.

V is TRBV12-3 or TRBV12-4 and J is TRBJ2-1; lacking DNA, the TRBD2 call made by TCRdb goes unchecked. This CDR3 region has 13 residues. The chain's CDR3 is CASSLTRNNEQFF.

CDR3 sequence: CASSPTLQGAINNEQFF. The chain recombines TRBV12-3 or TRBV12-4 with TRBJ2-1; with no DNA, the TCRdb D assignment of TRBD1 cannot be verified. The CDR3 sequence is 17 residues long.

V gene TRBV10-3 combines with J gene TRBJ2-1; absent DNA, TCRdb's TRBD2 call cannot be checked. This CDR3 region has 18 residues. From germline, CDR1 is ENHRY and CDR2 SYGVKD. The CDR3 here is CAISELAGGIPSYNEQFF.

CDR3 loop: CASSLDQQGMNTEAFF. The chain uses TRBV5-6 and TRBJ1-1; TCRdb reports TRBD1, a call that lacks DNA to check it against. Germline loops: CDR1 SGHDT, CDR2 YYEEEE. This CDR3 has 16 amino acids.

The CDR3 here is CARTTGGGEQFF. The chain uses TRBV7-9 and TRBJ2-1; the TCRdb call, TRBD1, lacks DNA for checking. The CDR3 is made up of 12 amino acids. Germline V CDR1 and CDR2: SEHNR, FQNEAQ (reference sequence).

The chain recombines TRBV6-2 or TRBV6-3 with TRBJ2-2; as DNA is missing, the TRBD2 call by TCRdb cannot be tested. Looked up from germline, CDR1 is MNHEY and CDR2 is SVGEGT. This CDR3 is 16 amino acids long. CDR3 in amino acids: CASRRLAGAIGGELFF.

The chain links TRBV4-3 to TRBJ1-2; checking the TCRdb D call of TRBD1 is not possible without DNA. The CDR3 runs to 16 residues. Looked up from germline, CDR1 is LGHNA and CDR2 is YSLEER. CDR3 loop: CASSQDTGYLNYGYTF.

This chain uses TRBV28 with TRBJ1-2; the D gene TCRdb calls, TRBD1, cannot be checked with no DNA. Germline V gene sequence: CDR1 MDHEN, CDR2 SYDVKM. CDR3 size: 15 residues. The CDR3 sequence: CASSLTGGWNYGYTF.

The chain combines TRBV5-5 with TRBJ1-2. The CDR3 covers 13 residues. Germline values: CDR1 SGHKS, CDR2 YYEKEE (reference sequence). The chain's CDR3 is CASYKTWNYGYTF.

This chain links TRBV5-6 with TRBJ2-5; as DNA is missing, the TRBD2 call by TCRdb cannot be tested. The CDR3 consists of 15 residues. The V gene's germline CDR1 is SGHDT and CDR2 YYEEEE. The CDR3: CVGGVKGGPQETQYF.

V and J are TRBV12-3 or TRBV12-4 and TRBJ2-1. The CDR3 runs to 14 residues. CDR3: CASSFAESYNEQFF.

The V gene is TRBV28, the J gene TRBJ2-5; the D gene TCRdb calls, TRBD2, cannot be checked with no DNA. The CDR3 contains 18 residues. Germline values: CDR1 MDHEN, CDR2 SYDVKM. The CDR3: CASSRTSGERTDQETQYF.

The gene calls are TRBV7-2 and TRBJ2-5; TCRdb proposes TRBD2, but this gene call is untestable without DNA. The CDR3 runs to 15 residues. Germline lookup yields CDR1 SGHTA and CDR2 FQGNSA. The CDR3 loop is CASSALAGPQETQYF.

The V gene is TRBV15, the J gene TRBJ2-4; the D gene TCRdb calls, TRBD2, cannot be checked with no DNA. The CDR3 contains 15 residues. CDR1 is LNHNV and CDR2 is YYDKDF in the germline V gene (reference sequence). CDR3: CATSSRTGAKNIQYF.

The chain recombines TRBV4-2 with TRBJ2-1; TCRdb picks TRBD2, but there is no DNA to check that call. There are 18 residues in the CDR3. Germline lookup yields CDR1 LGHNA and CDR2 YNFKEQ. CDR3 sequence: CASSQGGGLAGDWNEQFF.

This sequence joins TRBV14 and TRBJ1-2; the D call from TCRdb, TRBD1, cannot be confirmed without DNA. CDR1 is SGHDN and CDR2 is FVKESK in the germline V gene. This CDR3 spans 16 amino acids. CDR3 in amino acids: CASSSENRVWDYGYTF.

The chain carries TRBV12-3 or TRBV12-4 and TRBJ1-1; the D gene TCRdb calls, TRBD1, cannot be checked with no DNA. CDR3 length: 15 amino acids. The CDR3 loop reads CASRVFRDRETEAFF.

The chain uses TRBV20-1 and TRBJ2-5; TCRdb indicates TRBD1, and absent DNA this call remains unverified. The CDR3 totals 12 residues. The germline CDR1 and CDR2 sequences are DFQATT and SNEGSKA (reference sequence). The CDR3 loop is CSARTGVETQYF.

V and J are TRBV4-3 and TRBJ1-4. There are 15 residues in the CDR3. The germline V gene encodes CDR1 LGHNA and CDR2 YSLEER. CDR3 region: CASSQVAGGNEKLFF.

CDR3 region: CASSYLGAENQPQHF. The genes are TRBV6-2 or TRBV6-3 and TRBJ1-5; absent DNA, TCRdb's TRBD1 call cannot be checked. This CDR3 comprises 15 residues. Germline V gene sequence: CDR1 MNHEY, CDR2 SVGEGT.